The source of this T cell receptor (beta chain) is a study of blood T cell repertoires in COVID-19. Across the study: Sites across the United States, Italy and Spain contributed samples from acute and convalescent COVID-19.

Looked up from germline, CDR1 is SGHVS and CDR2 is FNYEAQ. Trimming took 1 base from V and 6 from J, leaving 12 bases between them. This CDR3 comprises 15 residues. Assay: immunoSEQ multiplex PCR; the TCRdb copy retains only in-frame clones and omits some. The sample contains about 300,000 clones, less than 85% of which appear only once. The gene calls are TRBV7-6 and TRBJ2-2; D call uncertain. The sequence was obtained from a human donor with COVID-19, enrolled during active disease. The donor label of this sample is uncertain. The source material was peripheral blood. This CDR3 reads CASSLVGSIPGELFF. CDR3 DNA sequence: TGTGCCAGCAGCTTAGTCGGGTCTATCCCCGGGGAGCTGTTTTTT.